One T cell receptor (beta chain) is described in this entry. MiXCR was run by TCRdb on the 5' RACE reads, yielding one entry per CDR3 protein. In the table there are approximately 570,000 distinct CDR3 sequences, approximately 19% of which are singletons. This sample was taken from a study of T-cell memory formation after mild COVID-19. This CDR3 is built from 15 residues. Germline CDR1 SGHRS, CDR2 YFSETQ. V was shortened by 3 bases and J by 4 bases, with 16 bases between the two germline ends. The receptor's source is an adult woman who had mild COVID-19 (a few samples of this study predate the infection). Cell type and time point are not known. This chain links TRBV5-1 with TRBJ2-5, with D possibly being TRBD2 (7 bases). Sequenced sample: PBMCs or a T cell subset sorted from them (not recorded which). In nucleotides, the CDR3 is TGCGCCAGCAGCTCCTGGGGGGGGCTCAGAGAGACCCAGTACTTC. This encodes CASSSWGGLRETQYF.